This T cell receptor (beta chain) comes out of a study of blood T cell repertoires in COVID-19. Trimming removed 2 bases from V and 2 bases from J, with 10 bases in between. Germline lookup yields CDR1 LNHDA and CDR2 SQIVND (reference sequence). CDR3 size: 15 residues. Generated by immunoSEQ multiplex PCR, the TCRdb table keeps only in-frame clones and is missing some. The profile shows 300,000 to 350,000 clones, 87% of them singletons. Patients from Seattle were sampled longitudinally, starting during active infection. V is TRBV19 and J is TRBJ1-5, with a tentative D call TRBD1 (5 bases). The sequencing sample was made of peripheral blood. The sequence was collected from a woman in her forties or fifties with COVID-19, enrolled during active disease. CDR3 sequence reads: CASSIMSGGNQPQHF. The CDR3 region has the DNA TGTGCCAGTAGTATAATGTCGGGGGGCAATCAGCCCCAGCATTTT.